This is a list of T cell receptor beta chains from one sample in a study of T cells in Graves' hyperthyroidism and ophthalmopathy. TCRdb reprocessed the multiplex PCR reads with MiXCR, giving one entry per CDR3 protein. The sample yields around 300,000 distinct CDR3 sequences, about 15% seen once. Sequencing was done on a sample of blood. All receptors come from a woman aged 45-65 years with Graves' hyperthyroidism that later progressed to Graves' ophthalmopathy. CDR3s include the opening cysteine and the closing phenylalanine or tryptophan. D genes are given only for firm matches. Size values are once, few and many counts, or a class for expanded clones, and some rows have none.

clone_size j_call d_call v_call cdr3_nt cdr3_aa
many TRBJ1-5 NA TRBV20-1 TGCAGTGCCGCGCCCCTAATTAGCAATCAGCCCCAGCATTTT CSAAPLISNQPQHF
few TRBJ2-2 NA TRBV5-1 TGCGCCAGCAGCTTGGCAAAGGACAGCTACACCGGGGAGCTGTTTTTT CASSLAKDSYTGELFF
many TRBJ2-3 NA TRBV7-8 TGTGCCAGCGCGGGGTTCACCACAGATACGCAGTATTTT CASAGFTTDTQYF
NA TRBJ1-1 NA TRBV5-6 TGTGCCAGCAGTAGGGGGACCACGAACACTGAAGCTTTCTTT CASSRGTTNTEAFF
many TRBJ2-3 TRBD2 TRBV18 TGTGCCAGCTCACCACCTCTAGCGGGGGGCACAGATACGCAGTATTTT CASSPPLAGGTDTQYF
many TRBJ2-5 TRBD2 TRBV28 TGTGCCAGCAGTTTGCCGGGGAGGGGAGAGACCCAGTACTTC CASSLPGRGETQYF
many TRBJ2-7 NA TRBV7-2 TGTGCCAGCAGCTTAGCCCGGACCTCCGAGCAGTACTTC CASSLARTSEQYF
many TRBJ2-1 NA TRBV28 TGTGCCAGCAGTCCCTTAAACAGGGAATCCAATGAGCAGTTCTTC CASSPLNRESNEQFF
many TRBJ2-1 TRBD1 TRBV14 TGTGCCAGCAGCATTCGAGGGGGCTATGAGCAGTTCTTC CASSIRGGYEQFF
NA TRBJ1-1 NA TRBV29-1 TGCAGCGTTGGGGGGGCGACGGGCACTGAAGCTTTCTTT CSVGGATGTEAFF
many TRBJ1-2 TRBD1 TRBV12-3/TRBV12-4 TGTGCAACCGAGCAGGGGGCAGTTTCCGATGGCTACACCTTC CATEQGAVSDGYTF
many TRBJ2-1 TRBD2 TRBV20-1 TGCAGTGTGATCGGCGGGAGTCCGTCCTACAATGAGCAGTTCTTC CSVIGGSPSYNEQFF
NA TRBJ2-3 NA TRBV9 TGTGCCAGCAGCGTAGCAGGACAGAGCACAGATACGCAGTATTTT CASSVAGQSTDTQYF
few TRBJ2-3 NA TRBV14 TGTGCCAGCAGCCAAGGGCTATCTAGCACAGATACGCAGTATTTT CASSQGLSSTDTQYF